Below, 16 T cell receptor beta chains from the same sample are listed, as sequenced in a study of Graves' ophthalmopathy and Graves' hyperthyroidism. Beta-chain TCR CDR3 regions were amplified from RNA transcripts. Following a first-round RT-PCR that used HTBI primers, a second-round multiplex PCR was carried out. TCRdb independently ran MiXCR on the multiplex PCR reads; one entry per CDR3 protein. The top ten clones hold 9.5% to 10% of a sample with roughly 480,000 distinct CDR3 sequences, around 14% of them seen once. The sequenced material came from blood. These receptors were collected from a woman aged 25 to 39 with Graves' ophthalmopathy.

This clonotype has ten or more counts. V gene TRBV7-9 combines with J gene TRBJ1-1; 7 nucleotides agree with TRBD1. V was clipped by 5 bases and J by 4 bases; unmatched bases: 7. This CDR3 is built from 14 residues. In germline, CDR1 is SEHNR, CDR2 FQNEAQ (reference sequence). CDR3 DNA: TGTGCCAGCAGCGCGTCAACAGGGGTCACTGAAGCTTTCTTT. As protein: CASSASTGVTEAFF.

Many counts were recorded for this clonotype. The chain is built from TRBV5-1 and TRBJ2-7, with a possible D match to TRBD1 (6 bases). The germline V gene encodes CDR1 SGHRS and CDR2 YFSETQ. This CDR3 contains 12 residues. V was trimmed by 7 bases and J by 4 bases, leaving 12 bases between them. Here the CDR3 DNA reads TGCGCCAGCGCGGACAGTAAATACGAGCAGTACTTC. Protein product: CASADSKYEQYF.

This clonotype was counted ten times or more. The chain links TRBV4-1 to TRBJ2-7, with 13 bases identical to TRBD2. Germline-derived CDR1 and CDR2 are MGHRA and YSYEKL. The CDR3 has 15 amino acids. The ends lost 10 bases at V and 2 bases at J; junction bases unmatched: 8. The CDR3 region has the DNA TGCGCCACTACACAGGGACTAGCGGGAACCTACGAGCAGTACTTC. As protein: CATTQGLAGTYEQYF.

This clonotype occurred many times. The chain has TRBV10-3 and TRBJ1-2; D gene ambiguous. The CDR3 totals 16 residues. V was trimmed by 6 bases and J by 6 bases, leaving 23 bases between them. Germline V gives CDR1 ENHRY, CDR2 SYGVKD. The CDR3 DNA sequence: TGTGCCATCAGCCCAACACCCGCGCCGCCCCAAAATGGCTACACCTTC. This translates into CAISPTPAPPQNGYTF.

On this clonotype itself: Mismatch with germline at one junction end may stem from a read error. V is TRBV19 and J is TRBJ1-1; D is unclear. This CDR3 is built from 14 residues. CDR1 is LNHDA and CDR2 is SQIVND in the germline V gene (reference sequence). CDR3 sequence reads: CASSPFFANTDAFF. The CDR3 DNA sequence: TGTGCCAGTAGCCCCTTCTTCGCGAACACTGATGCTTTCTTT.

This clonotype was counted at least ten times. The chain recombines TRBV19 with TRBJ1-5; D might be TRBD1 (5 bases). Trimming took off 5 bases at V and 10 bases at J, with 12 bases between the two ends. The CDR3 is 12 amino acids. Germline V gives CDR1 LNHDA, CDR2 SQIVND (reference sequence). The CDR3 is CASSVPGGPQHF. Here the CDR3 DNA reads TGTGCCAGTAGTGTCCCTGGGGGACCCCAGCATTTT.

This clonotype was seen more than once but under ten times. The chain combines TRBV3-1 with TRBJ1-2; D ambiguous. The CDR3 has 15 amino acids. V dropped 3 bases and J dropped 4 bases, with 15 bases sitting between them. Germline V lookup: CDR1 LGHDT, CDR2 YNNKEL (reference sequence). The CDR3 nucleotides read TGTGCCAGCAGCCATGGGCGGGAGCGTGGCTATGGCTACACCTTC. It translates to CASSHGRERGYGYTF.

This clonotype has at least ten counts. This chain links TRBV6-5 with TRBJ2-7; 11 bases line up with TRBD2. Looked up from germline, CDR1 is MNHEY and CDR2 is SVGAGI. The V and J ends lost 6 bases and 0 bases, in that order; junction bases with no gene match: 4. The CDR3 sequence is 15 residues long. CDR3 DNA: TGTGCCAGCAGAACGACTAGCGGGACCTCCTACGAGCAGTACTTC. This codes for CASRTTSGTSYEQYF.

Turning to this clonotype: One junction end does not reproduce the germline sequence, and a read error may be involved. The chain employs TRBV6-1 and TRBJ2-7, with D perhaps TRBD2 (5 bases). CDR3 length: 11 residues. Germline CDR1 and CDR2: MNHNS and SASEGT. The CDR3 loop is CASIPDYDQYF. CDR3 bases: TGTGCCAGCATCCCCGACTACGATCAGTACTTC.

This clonotype occurred a few times. The rearrangement uses TRBV12-3 or TRBV12-4 and TRBJ1-2; TRBD1 is a possible D gene (5 bases). The V end was cut by 3 bases, the J end by 7 bases, with 12 bases between. The CDR3 covers 13 residues. This CDR3 reads CASSFSGRGGYTF. The CDR3 DNA sequence: TGTGCCAGCAGTTTCTCAGGGAGGGGTGGCTACACCTTC.

This clonotype was counted ten times or more. The chain uses TRBV10-3 and TRBJ1-6; unclear D gene. CDR1 is ENHRY, CDR2 SYGVKD, per germline. The ends were cut back, 3 bases at V and 0 bases at J, with 12 bases in the middle. The CDR3 extends over 17 amino acids. CDR3 amino acids: CAISEDRSSSYNSPLHF. For the CDR3, the DNA is TGTGCCATCAGTGAAGACCGATCAAGCTCCTATAATTCACCCCTCCACTTT.

In its sample, this clonotype was seen a few times. The chain couples TRBV4-2 to TRBJ1-2, with D possibly TRBD1 on 5 matching bases. The CDR3 is 12 residues long. V dropped 0 bases and J dropped 11 bases, with 10 bases sitting between them. Germline CDR1 LGHNA, CDR2 YNFKEQ. The CDR3 loop reads CASSQDPGKYTF. CDR3 bases: TGTGCCAGCAGCCAAGACCCAGGGAAGTACACCTTC.

This clonotype appeared many times. This chain links TRBV30 with TRBJ2-2, with 13 positions matching TRBD2. The CDR3 spans 19 residues. In germline, CDR1 is GTSNPN, CDR2 SVGIG (reference sequence). V lost 0 bases, J lost 1 base, and 8 bases stayed unmatched. The CDR3 DNA reads as TGTGCCTGGAGTGTACTTTCGGGACTAGCGGGACAGAACACCGGGGAGCTGTTTTTT. Amino acids: CAWSVLSGLAGQNTGELFF. Full variable domain (missing parts from reference TRBV30 and TRBJ2-2): SQTIHQWPATLVQPVGSPLSLECTVEGTSNPNLYWYRQAAGRGLQLLFYSVGIGQISSEVPQNLSASRPQDRQFILSSKKLLLSDSGFYLCAWSVLSGLAGQNTGELFFGEGSRLTVL.

There are many counts of this clonotype. The chain combines TRBV7-2 with TRBJ2-7; no reliable D call. Germline assignment: CDR1 SGHTA and CDR2 FQGNSA. CDR3 length: 14 amino acids. V lost 1 base and J lost 1, with 8 bases in between. As DNA, the CDR3 is TGTGCCAGCAGCTTAGTCTCTGGGTCCTACGAGCAGTACTTC. Translation: CASSLVSGSYEQYF.

This clonotype appeared many times. This rearrangement joins TRBV7-8 to TRBJ1-1; 7 nucleotides align to TRBD1. This CDR3 is 14 amino acids long. The V and J ends lost 1 base and 6 bases, in that order; junction bases with no gene match: 5. Germline CDR1 is SGHVS and CDR2 is FQNEAQ. The CDR3 protein is CASSLGQGGAEAFF. The CDR3 DNA sequence: TGTGCCAGCAGCTTAGGACAGGGCGGCGCTGAAGCTTTCTTT.

This clonotype was observed many times. This rearrangement joins TRBV7-2 to TRBJ1-1, with D perhaps TRBD1 (5 bases). The CDR3 totals 14 residues. Germline CDR1 is SGHTA and CDR2 is FQGNSA. Trimming took 3 bases from V and 4 from J, leaving 12 bases between them. CDR3 region: CASSFLGGSTEAFF. CDR3 DNA sequence: TGTGCCAGCAGCTTTTTGGGGGGTAGCACTGAAGCTTTCTTT.